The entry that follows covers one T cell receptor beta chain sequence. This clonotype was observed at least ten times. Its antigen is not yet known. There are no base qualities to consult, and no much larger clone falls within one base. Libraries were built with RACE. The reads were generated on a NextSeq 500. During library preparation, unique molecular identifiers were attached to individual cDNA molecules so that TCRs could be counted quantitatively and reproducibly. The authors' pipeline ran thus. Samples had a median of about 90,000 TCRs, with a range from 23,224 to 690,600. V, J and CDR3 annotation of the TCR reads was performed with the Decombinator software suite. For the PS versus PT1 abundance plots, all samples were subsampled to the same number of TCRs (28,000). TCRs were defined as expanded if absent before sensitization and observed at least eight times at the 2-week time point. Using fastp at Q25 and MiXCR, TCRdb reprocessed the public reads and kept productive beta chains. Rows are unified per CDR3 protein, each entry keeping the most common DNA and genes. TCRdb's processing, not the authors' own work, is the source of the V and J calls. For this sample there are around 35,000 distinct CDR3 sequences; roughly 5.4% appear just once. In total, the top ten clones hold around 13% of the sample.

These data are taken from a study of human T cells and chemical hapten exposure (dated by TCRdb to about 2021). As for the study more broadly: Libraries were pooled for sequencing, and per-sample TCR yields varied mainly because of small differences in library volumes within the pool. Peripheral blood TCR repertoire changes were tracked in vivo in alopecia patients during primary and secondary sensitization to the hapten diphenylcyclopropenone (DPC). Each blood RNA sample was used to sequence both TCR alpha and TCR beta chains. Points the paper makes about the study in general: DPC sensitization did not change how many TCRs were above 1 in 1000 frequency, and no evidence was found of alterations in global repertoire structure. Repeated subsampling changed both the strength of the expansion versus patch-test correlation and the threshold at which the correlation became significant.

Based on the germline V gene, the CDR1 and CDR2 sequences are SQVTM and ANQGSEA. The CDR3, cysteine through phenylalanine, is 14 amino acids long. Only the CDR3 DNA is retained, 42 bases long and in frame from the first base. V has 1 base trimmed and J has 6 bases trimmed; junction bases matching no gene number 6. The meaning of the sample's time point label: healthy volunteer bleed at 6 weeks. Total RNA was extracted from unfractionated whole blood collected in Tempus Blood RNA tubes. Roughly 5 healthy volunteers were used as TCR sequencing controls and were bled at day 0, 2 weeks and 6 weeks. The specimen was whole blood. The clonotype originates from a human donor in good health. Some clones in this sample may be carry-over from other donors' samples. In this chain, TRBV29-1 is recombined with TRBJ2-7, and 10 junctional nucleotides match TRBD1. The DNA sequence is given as TGCAGCGTTGAAGGGGACAGGGGAACGGGCGAGCAGTACTTC. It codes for CSVEGDRGTGEQYF.